This entry lists 10 T cell receptor beta chains sequenced from one sample in a study of OX40 agonist ivuxolimab in advanced cancers. Some clones are missing from TCRdb's copy, which holds only in-frame ones; the method was immunoSEQ multiplex PCR. This table holds roughly 86,000 clones, around 91% found once. Sequencing used CD4+ or CD8+ T cells sorted from blood, obtained in a trial of the OX40 agonist ivuxolimab. The receptors originated from an adult with an advanced solid tumor such as melanoma, head and neck, liver or kidney cancer.

The gene calls are TRBV2 and TRBJ2-7; D may be TRBD1 or TRBD2 (6 bases each). The germline gives CDR1 SNHLY, CDR2 FYNNEI. Between the trimmed V and J ends, which lost 2 bases and 2 bases, there was a span of 13 bases. This CDR3 region has 15 residues. The CDR3: CASSETGAVAYEQYF. The CDR3 DNA sequence: TGTGCCAGCAGTGAAACGGGGGCAGTCGCCTACGAGCAGTACTTC.

The chain carries TRBV6-5 and TRBJ1-5; D gene uncertain. There are 12 residues in the CDR3. Germline V gene lookup returns CDR1 MNHEY and CDR2 SVGAGI. Between the trimmed V and J ends, which lost 5 bases and 0 bases, there was a span of 2 bases. CDR3 protein: CASSTSNQPQHF. For the CDR3, the DNA is TGTGCCAGCAGTACTAGCAATCAGCCCCAGCATTTT.

The chain joins TRBV5-1 to TRBJ2-7; 9 bases line up with TRBD1. The CDR3 totals 15 residues. The junction had 5 bases not matched to a gene; V was cut back by 2 bases and J by 2 bases. Looked up from germline, CDR1 is SGHRS and CDR2 is YFSETQ. The chain's CDR3 is CASSFGDRDPYEQYF. CDR3 sequence (DNA): TGCGCCAGCAGCTTCGGGGACAGGGATCCCTACGAGCAGTACTTC.

The chain links TRBV9 to TRBJ2-7; D unclear. The ends were cut back, 3 bases at V and 1 base at J, with 11 bases in the middle. The germline gives CDR1 SGDLS, CDR2 YYNGEE. The CDR3 has 14 residues. DNA for the CDR3: TGTGCCAGCAGCGCGACATCACTATCCTACGAGCAGTACTTC. Translation: CASSATSLSYEQYF.

The rearrangement links TRBV19 to TRBJ2-3, with D unclear. This CDR3 region has 14 residues. The germline CDR1 and CDR2 sequences are LNHDA and SQIVND (reference sequence). Trimming shortened V by 7 bases and J by 2 bases, and 13 bases separated the two germline ends. The CDR3 bases are TGTGCCAGTAAGGATGGGGATTTCACAGATACGCAGTATTTT. Protein: CASKDGDFTDTQYF.

The rearrangement links TRBV30 to TRBJ2-5, with a possible D match to TRBD2 (5 bases). CDR3 length: 14 residues. Germline CDR1 GTSNPN, CDR2 SVGIG (reference sequence). The ends were cut back, 1 base at V and 2 bases at J, with 11 bases in the middle. The CDR3 spells CAWSGFGKQETQYF. Written as DNA, the CDR3 is TGTGCCTGGAGTGGATTCGGGAAGCAAGAGACCCAGTACTTC.

The chain couples TRBV2 to TRBJ2-1; 7 bases line up with TRBD1. This CDR3 is 14 amino acids long. The germline V gene encodes CDR1 SNHLY and CDR2 FYNNEI. V dropped 6 bases and J dropped 5; count of bases not matched to a gene: 7. This chain's CDR3 is CASSDRAWDNEQFF. DNA for the CDR3: TGTGCCAGCAGCGACAGGGCCTGGGACAATGAGCAGTTCTTC.

This CDR3 is CASSRLKEAFF. In DNA, the CDR3 is TGTGCCAGCAGCCGACTTAAGGAAGCTTTCTTT. The chain has TRBV5-8 and TRBJ1-1; D uncertain. V was shortened by 4 bases and J by 8 bases, with 9 bases between the two germline ends. The length of the CDR3 is 11 residues. From germline, CDR1 is SGHTS and CDR2 YDEGEE. The whole variable domain, remainder taken from reference TRBV5-8 and TRBJ1-1, is EAGVTQSPTHLIKTRGQQATLRCSPISGHTSVYWYQQALGLGLQFLLWYDEGEERNRGNFPPRFSGRQFPNYSSELNVNALELEDSALYLCASSRLKEAFFGQGTRLTVV.

This chain joins TRBV7-9 and TRBJ1-1; a possible D gene is TRBD1 (6 bases). V was shortened by 4 bases and J by 1 base, with 13 bases between the two germline ends. The CDR3 is made up of 15 amino acids. The V gene's germline CDR1 is SEHNR and CDR2 FQNEAQ (reference sequence). CDR3 protein: CASSSRAGENTEAFF. CDR3 bases: TGTGCCAGCAGCTCCCGGGCAGGGGAGAACACTGAAGCTTTCTTT.

V and J are TRBV5-1 and TRBJ1-3; 8 nucleotides align to TRBD1. J was trimmed by 4 bases and V by 4 bases; bases with no gene match: 7. The CDR3 covers 15 residues. Per germline, CDR1 SGHRS and CDR2 YFSETQ. CDR3: CASSPGQGQGNTIYF. The CDR3 nucleotides are TGCGCCAGCAGCCCCGGACAGGGCCAAGGAAACACCATATATTTT.